The following is a TCR beta chain sequence with its context. As originally analysed: Amplification of reference gene primers provided the estimated nucleated cell counts. Repertoires were generated with immunoSEQ multiplex PCR, while TCRdb's copy carries only in-frame clones and drops some. That table furnishes V, J and clone size, whereas the DNA furnished D and trimming. The table includes 120,000 to 150,000 clones, over 80% detected once. The V gene's germline CDR1 is MNHEY and CDR2 SMNVEV (reference sequence). This CDR3 has 13 amino acids. V gave up 4 bases and J gave up 9 bases; unmatched junction bases: 8. This record comes from a study of blood T cell repertoires in COVID-19. The wider study: Specimens from acute and convalescent COVID-19 originated in the United States, Italy and Spain. T cells, B-cell-depleted T cells, or PBMCs provided the cDNA or gDNA that served as material.

This sequence originates from a man aged 50-60 years who had recovered from COVID-19. The J gene is TRBJ1-1, the V gene TRBV27; 7 nucleotides align to TRBD1. Sequenced material: peripheral blood. The CDR3 region is CASSSPGQRKAFF. In DNA, the CDR3 is TGTGCCAGCAGTTCCCCGGGACAGAGAAAAGCTTTCTTT.